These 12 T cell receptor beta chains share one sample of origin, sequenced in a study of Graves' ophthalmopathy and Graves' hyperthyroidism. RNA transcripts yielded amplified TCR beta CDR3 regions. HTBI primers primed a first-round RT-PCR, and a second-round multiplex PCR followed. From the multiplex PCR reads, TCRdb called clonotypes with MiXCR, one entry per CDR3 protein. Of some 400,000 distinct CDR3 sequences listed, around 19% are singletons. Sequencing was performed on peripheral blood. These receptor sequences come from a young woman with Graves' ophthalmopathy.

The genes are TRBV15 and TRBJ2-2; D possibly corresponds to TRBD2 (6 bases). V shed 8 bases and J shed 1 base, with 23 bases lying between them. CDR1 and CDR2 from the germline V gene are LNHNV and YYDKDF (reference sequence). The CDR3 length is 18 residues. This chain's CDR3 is CATQKDYSQRENTGELFF. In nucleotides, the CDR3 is TGTGCCACCCAAAAGGACTACTCCCAAAGGGAGAACACCGGGGAGCTGTTTTTT.

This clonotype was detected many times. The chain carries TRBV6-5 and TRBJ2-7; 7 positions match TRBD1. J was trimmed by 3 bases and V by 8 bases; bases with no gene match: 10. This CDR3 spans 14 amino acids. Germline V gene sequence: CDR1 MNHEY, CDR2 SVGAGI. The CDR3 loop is CASVKSGTDYEQYF. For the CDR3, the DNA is TGTGCCAGCGTCAAATCCGGGACAGACTACGAGCAGTACTTC.

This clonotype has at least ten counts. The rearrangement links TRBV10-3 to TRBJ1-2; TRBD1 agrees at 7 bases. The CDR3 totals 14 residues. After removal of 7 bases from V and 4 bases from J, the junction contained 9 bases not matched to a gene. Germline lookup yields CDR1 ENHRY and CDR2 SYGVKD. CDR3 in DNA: TGTGCCATCAAGGGGGCAGGGGAATTCTATGGCTACACCTTC. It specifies CAIKGAGEFYGYTF.

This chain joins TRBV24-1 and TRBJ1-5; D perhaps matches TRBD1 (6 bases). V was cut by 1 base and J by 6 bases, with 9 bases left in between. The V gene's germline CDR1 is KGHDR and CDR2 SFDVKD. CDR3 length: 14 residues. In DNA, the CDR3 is TGTGCCACCAGTGATTTACAGGGCACTCAGCCCCAGCATTTT. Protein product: CATSDLQGTQPQHF.

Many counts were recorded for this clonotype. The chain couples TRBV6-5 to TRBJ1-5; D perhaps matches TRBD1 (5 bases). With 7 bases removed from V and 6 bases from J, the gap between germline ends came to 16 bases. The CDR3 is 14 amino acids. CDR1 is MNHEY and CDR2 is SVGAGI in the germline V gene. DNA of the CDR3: TGTGCCAGCAAGCCTTCCGGGGACGGTCAGCCCCAGCATTTT. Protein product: CASKPSGDGQPQHF.

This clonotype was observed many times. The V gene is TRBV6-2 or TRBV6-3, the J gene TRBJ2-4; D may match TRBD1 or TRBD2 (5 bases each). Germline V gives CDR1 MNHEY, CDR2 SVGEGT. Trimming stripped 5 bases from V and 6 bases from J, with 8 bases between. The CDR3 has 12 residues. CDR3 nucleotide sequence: TGTGCCAGCAGTCCGGGACGAAACATTCAGTACTTC. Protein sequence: CASSPGRNIQYF.

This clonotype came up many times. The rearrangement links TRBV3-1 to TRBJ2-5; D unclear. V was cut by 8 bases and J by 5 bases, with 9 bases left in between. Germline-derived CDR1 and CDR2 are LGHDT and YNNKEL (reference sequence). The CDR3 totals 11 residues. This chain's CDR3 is CASRTVETQYF. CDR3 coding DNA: TGTGCCAGCCGCACGGTGGAGACCCAGTACTTC.

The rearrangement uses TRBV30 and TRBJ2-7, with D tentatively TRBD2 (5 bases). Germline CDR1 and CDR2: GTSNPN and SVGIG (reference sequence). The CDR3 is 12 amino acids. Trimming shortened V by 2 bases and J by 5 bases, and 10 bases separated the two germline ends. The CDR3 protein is CAWSLRENEQYF. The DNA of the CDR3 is TGTGCCTGGAGTTTAAGGGAGAACGAGCAGTACTTC. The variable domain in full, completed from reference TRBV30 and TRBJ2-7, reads SQTIHQWPATLVQPVGSPLSLECTVEGTSNPNLYWYRQAAGRGLQLLFYSVGIGQISSEVPQNLSASRPQDRQFILSSKKLLLSDSGFYLCAWSLRENEQYFGPGTRLTVT.

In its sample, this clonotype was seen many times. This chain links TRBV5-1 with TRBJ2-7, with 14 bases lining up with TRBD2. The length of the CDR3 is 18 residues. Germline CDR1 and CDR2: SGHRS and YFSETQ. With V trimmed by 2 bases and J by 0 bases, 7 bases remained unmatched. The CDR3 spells CASSFAGTSGGFSYEQYF. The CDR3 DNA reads TGCGCCAGCAGCTTTGCCGGGACTAGCGGGGGATTCTCCTACGAGCAGTACTTC.

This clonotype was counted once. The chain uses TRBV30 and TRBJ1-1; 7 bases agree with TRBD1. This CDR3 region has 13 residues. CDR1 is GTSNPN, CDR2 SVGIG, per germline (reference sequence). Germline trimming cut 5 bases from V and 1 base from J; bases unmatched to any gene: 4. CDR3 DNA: TGTGCCTGGGCGGGACAGCCGAACACTGAAGCTTTCTTT. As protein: CAWAGQPNTEAFF.

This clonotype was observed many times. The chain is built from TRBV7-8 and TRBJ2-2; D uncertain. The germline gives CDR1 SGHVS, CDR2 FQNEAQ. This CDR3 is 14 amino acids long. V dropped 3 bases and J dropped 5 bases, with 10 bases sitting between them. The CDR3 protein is CASSLNVGTGELFF. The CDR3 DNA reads TGTGCCAGCAGCTTGAACGTGGGGACCGGGGAGCTGTTTTTT.

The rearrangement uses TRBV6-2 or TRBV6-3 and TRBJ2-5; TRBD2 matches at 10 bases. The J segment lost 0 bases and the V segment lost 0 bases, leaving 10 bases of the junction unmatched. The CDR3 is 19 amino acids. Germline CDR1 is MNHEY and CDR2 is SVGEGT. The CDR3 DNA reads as TGTGCCAGCAGTTACTCCAGAGTAGCGGGAGGAAGGTACCAAGAGACCCAGTACTTC. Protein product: CASSYSRVAGGRYQETQYF.